These T cell receptor beta chains were read from a single sample in a study of T cell repertoires in cytomegalovirus infection. TCRdb passed the reads through MiXCR, listing each CDR3 protein once. Of nearly 650,000 distinct CDR3 sequences listed, 20% to 25% are singletons. Sequenced input: CD8+ T cells from PBMCs. The receptors were gathered from a human donor in good health (CMV status not recorded). Some clones in this sample may be carry-over from other donors' samples. The CDR3 runs from the conserved cysteine through the conserved F or W. The order of the fields is J gene, V gene, clone size, D gene, CDR3 protein, CDR3 DNA. A D gene is named only where the DNA matches it firmly. A clone size is listed for some rows: how often the clone was seen (once, few, many), or a class if it is expanded.

TRBJ2-3,TRBV6-5,NA,TRBD1,CASRPGQSTDTQYF,TGTGCCAGCAGGCCGGGACAGAGCACAGATACGCAGTATTTT
TRBJ2-3,TRBV19,NA,NA,CASSRTGGPLTDTQYF,TGTGCCAGTAGTAGGACCGGGGGACCCCTCACAGATACGCAGTATTTT
TRBJ2-7,TRBV7-9,NA,TRBD2,CASSLAWRAGGSDEQYF,TGTGCCAGCAGCTTAGCGTGGCGAGCGGGGGGTAGCGACGAGCAGTACTTC
TRBJ2-7,TRBV7-6,few,NA,CASSLAGVRYEQYF,TGTGCCAGCAGCTTAGCGGGGGTTCGCTACGAGCAGTACTTC
TRBJ2-5,TRBV6-6,NA,NA,CASNKKETQYF,TGTGCCAGCAACAAAAAAGAGACCCAGTACTTC
TRBJ1-1,TRBV6-5,few,NA,CASSWFGNTEAFF,TGTGCCAGCAGTTGGTTCGGGAACACTGAAGCTTTCTTT
TRBJ2-5,TRBV6-5,NA,NA,CASSYGVGVLETQYF,TGTGCCAGCAGTTACGGAGTCGGGGTACTGGAGACCCAGTACTTC
TRBJ1-5,TRBV20-1,NA,NA,CSARDRQHSNQPQHF,TGCAGTGCTAGAGATCGACAGCATAGCAATCAGCCCCAGCATTTT
TRBJ2-5,TRBV29-1,NA,NA,CSVEVGQGTLLQYF,TGCAGCGTTGAAGTAGGGCAGGGGACCCTGCTGCAGTACTTC
TRBJ1-1,TRBV7-2,NA,NA,CASSGGGVATEAFF,TGTGCCAGCAGTGGGGGGGGTGTCGCCACTGAAGCTTTCTTT
TRBJ1-2,TRBV29-1,NA,NA,CSVDLRIYGYTF,TGCAGCGTTGATTTACGGATTTATGGCTACACCTTC
TRBJ1-2,TRBV7-9,many,NA,CASSPPAIYGYTF,TGTGCCAGCAGCCCCCCGGCCATCTATGGCTACACCTTC
TRBJ1-5,TRBV19,NA,TRBD1,CAAGDQGALQPQHF,TGTGCCGCTGGGGATCAGGGGGCATTGCAGCCCCAGCATTTT
TRBJ1-2,TRBV29-1,NA,NA,CSVEGRYLVEGYTF,TGCAGCGTTGAGGGGAGATACCTGGTGGAAGGCTACACCTTC
TRBJ2-1,TRBV10-3,NA,NA,CAIRRGASYNEQFF,TGTGCCATCAGGAGGGGGGCGTCCTACAATGAGCAGTTCTTC
TRBJ2-7,TRBV6-2/TRBV6-3,few,TRBD1,CASSYEGTGGYEQYF,TGTGCCAGCAGTTACGAAGGGACAGGGGGATACGAGCAGTACTTC
TRBJ2-1,TRBV7-4,few,NA,CASSFMSGPSSYNEQFF,TGTGCCAGCAGCTTTATGTCGGGGCCATCCTCCTACAATGAGCAGTTCTTC
TRBJ2-5,TRBV29-1,NA,NA,CSVGGGLVETQYF,TGCAGCGTTGGTGGCGGGCTGGTTGAGACCCAGTACTTC
TRBJ2-7,TRBV27,many,NA,CASSFGLTYEQYF,TGTGCCAGCAGTTTTGGGCTCACCTACGAGCAGTACTTC
TRBJ2-1,TRBV10-3,few,TRBD2,CAIIAGDTYNEQFF,TGTGCCATTATAGCGGGGGATACCTACAATGAGCAGTTCTTC
TRBJ2-1,TRBV19,NA,TRBD2,CASSPGLPPMEQFF,TGTGCCAGTAGCCCGGGACTACCCCCAATGGAGCAGTTCTTC
TRBJ2-7,TRBV6-6,few,NA,CASSYSPDGTYEQYF,TGTGCCAGCAGTTACTCCCCGGACGGTACCTACGAGCAGTACTTC
TRBJ2-1,TRBV7-9,many,TRBD1,CASSGGQGATYNEQFF,TGTGCCAGCAGCGGGGGACAGGGGGCCACCTACAATGAGCAGTTCTTC
TRBJ1-1,TRBV28,NA,NA,CASTFPNGATEAFF,TGTGCCAGCACCTTCCCAAATGGGGCCACTGAAGCTTTCTTT
TRBJ1-2,TRBV29-1,many,TRBD1,CSVGRTGDGYTF,TGCAGCGTTGGGAGGACAGGGGATGGCTACACCTTC
TRBJ2-5,TRBV19,NA,NA,CASSWDWETQYF,TGTGCCAGTAGTTGGGACTGGGAGACCCAGTACTTC
TRBJ1-2,TRBV6-6,few,TRBD1,CASSPSSSGQGGYGYTF,TGTGCCAGCAGCCCCTCCAGTTCGGGACAGGGTGGCTATGGCTACACCTTC
TRBJ2-5,TRBV6-1,many,TRBD2,CASRPLSGGETQYF,TGTGCCAGCAGACCCCTGAGCGGGGGGGAGACCCAGTACTTC
TRBJ2-7,TRBV14,NA,NA,CASSLFGSYEQYF,TGTGCCAGCAGCCTGTTTGGATCCTACGAGCAGTACTTC
TRBJ2-1,TRBV20-1,few,NA,CSAPDYYNEQFF,TGCAGTGCTCCTGACTACTACAATGAGCAGTTCTTC
TRBJ1-2,TRBV6-6,few,NA,CASSYSEEFYGYTF,TGTGCCAGCAGTTACTCGGAGGAGTTCTATGGCTACACCTTC
TRBJ2-7,TRBV7-6,few,NA,CASSLATAVNEQYF,TGTGCCAGCAGCTTAGCAACGGCAGTCAACGAGCAGTACTTC
TRBJ2-1,TRBV19,NA,NA,CASSIRSRVNEQFF,TGTGCCAGTAGTATTCGGAGCAGGGTCAATGAGCAGTTCTTC
TRBJ1-2,TRBV10-3,NA,NA,CAISTDYGYTF,TGTGCCATCAGCACGGACTATGGCTACACCTTC
TRBJ1-5,TRBV2,many,TRBD1,CASKTGGNSQPQHF,TGTGCCAGCAAAACAGGGGGAAATTCTCAGCCCCAGCATTTT
TRBJ1-1,TRBV5-6,NA,NA,CASSTTGAGTEAFF,TGTGCCAGCAGCACCACGGGGGCTGGTACTGAAGCTTTCTTT
TRBJ2-1,TRBV5-1,few,NA,CASSLTQFQFF,TGCGCCAGCAGCTTGACGCAGTTCCAGTTCTTC
TRBJ1-3,TRBV14,few,NA,CASSQDSFTFSGNTIYF,TGTGCCAGCAGCCAAGATTCTTTCACGTTCTCTGGAAACACCATATATTTT
TRBJ1-2,TRBV28,NA,TRBD1,CVSSIAGTGMSSEYGYTF,TGTGTCAGCAGTATAGCCGGGACAGGGATGTCTAGTGAATATGGCTACACCTTC
TRBJ2-1,TRBV12-3/TRBV12-4,few,NA,CASSPNRNEQFF,TGTGCCAGCAGCCCAAATCGCAATGAGCAGTTCTTC
TRBJ1-5,TRBV20-1,NA,NA,CSARDRDGVNQPQHF,TGCAGTGCTAGAGATCGGGACGGTGTCAATCAGCCCCAGCATTTT
TRBJ1-1,TRBV29-1,few,NA,CSVEVEDRNTEAFF,TGCAGCGTTGAAGTTGAGGACAGAAACACTGAAGCTTTCTTT
TRBJ1-1,TRBV7-9,NA,TRBD1,CASLLSTGGVTEAFF,TGTGCCAGCCTACTCTCCACAGGGGGCGTCACTGAAGCTTTCTTT
TRBJ2-1,TRBV9,NA,TRBD2,CASSPGGAVHNEQFF,TGTGCCAGCAGCCCCGGGGGGGCTGTGCACAATGAGCAGTTCTTC
TRBJ2-1,TRBV7-2,many,NA,CASITYNEQFF,TGTGCCAGCATTACCTACAATGAGCAGTTCTTC
TRBJ1-2,TRBV29-1,NA,TRBD1,CSAGTGRHSNYGYTF,TGCAGCGCCGGGACAGGGCGTCATTCCAACTATGGCTACACCTTC
TRBJ2-1,TRBV28,few,NA,CASSLTNSYNEQFF,TGTGCCAGCAGTCTGACTAACTCCTACAATGAGCAGTTCTTC
TRBJ2-2,TRBV29-1,NA,NA,CSVRIGGTGELFF,TGCAGCGTCAGGATAGGGGGTACCGGGGAGCTGTTTTTT
TRBJ2-5,TRBV12-3/TRBV12-4,few,NA,CASSWGVLQETQYF,TGTGCCAGCAGTTGGGGAGTTTTACAAGAGACCCAGTACTTC
TRBJ1-2,TRBV12-3/TRBV12-4,NA,TRBD1,CASSLTGAGMTF,TGTGCCAGCAGTTTAACAGGGGCCGGCATGACCTTC
TRBJ2-5,TRBV4-1,few,NA,CASSQSWLSQETQYF,TGCGCCAGCAGCCAATCCTGGCTCAGCCAAGAGACCCAGTACTTC
TRBJ2-7,TRBV2,NA,TRBD1,CASSYSRQGSSYEQYF,TGTGCCAGCAGTTACTCCCGACAGGGTTCCTCCTACGAGCAGTACTTC
TRBJ2-3,TRBV25-1,NA,NA,CASSEFRGGDTQYF,TGTGCCAGCAGTGAATTCAGAGGCGGAGATACGCAGTATTTT
TRBJ1-5,TRBV12-3/TRBV12-4,few,NA,CASTPFARGSNQPQHF,TGTGCCAGCACCCCGTTCGCCCGAGGCAGCAATCAGCCCCAGCATTTT
TRBJ2-6,TRBV7-9,NA,NA,CASSSDGTGTNVLTF,TGTGCCAGCAGCTCCGACGGGACTGGGACCAACGTCCTGACTTTC
TRBJ1-5,TRBV20-1,few,TRBD1,CSATTGTGGSNQPQHF,TGCAGTGCGACCACCGGGACAGGGGGTAGCAATCAGCCCCAGCATTTT
TRBJ1-1,TRBV5-3,NA,NA,CASSLEGGAPEAFF,TGTGCCAGCAGCTTGGAAGGTGGGGCCCCTGAAGCTTTCTTT
TRBJ2-7,TRBV5-6,NA,NA,CASSFGGEGYEQYF,TGTGCCAGCAGCTTCGGGGGAGAGGGCTACGAGCAGTACTTC
TRBJ2-5,TRBV12-3/TRBV12-4,NA,NA,CASSPRGQDTQYF,TGTGCCAGCAGTCCGCGGGGGCAAGACACCCAGTACTTC